This TCR beta chain was sequenced for a study of cytomegalovirus exposure and HLA in healthy donors (dated by TCRdb to about 2017). Regarding the research as a whole: A later analysis indicated that the 95 to 150 validation repertoires were generated on the platform also employed for the approximately 700 repertoires of the first cohort. The study aimed to test whether cataloging public T cell receptors could reveal signatures of past pathogen exposure. In addition to the first cohort of 650 to 750 subjects, a separate validation cohort of 100 to 150 different subjects was used. To predict cytomegalovirus infection status, the study combined high-throughput TCR immunosequencing, statistical association of individual TCRs with disease status, and machine learning.

As concerns this clone: What antigen it recognizes has not been identified. Per-base quality was not reported, and no clone a single base away is much larger than it.

Results and caveats for the whole study, not just this receptor: Cytomegalovirus status was reported to be diagnosed by the classifier with high specificity and sensitivity in both the original and validation cohorts. The study gave a list of more than 150 TCR beta chains associated with cytomegalovirus. Most TCR sequences were observed very rarely across donors, whereas some public TCRs were present in many individuals. A later analysis found that TCRs clustered in the first cohort also tended to co-occur in the 95 to 150 validation repertoires, with roughly 95% of cluster scores above 0. The authors suggested that the approach could potentially be generalized to other disease states and immunological phenotypes. A few of the identified cytomegalovirus-associated TCR beta chains were confirmed in vitro to be specific for cytomegalovirus antigens. All 110 or so repertoires were used to score co-occurrence in the validation cohort in a later analysis, because that analysis had no HLA typing for the cohort.

Separate from the roughly 650-subject first cohort, the validation cohort of 120 subjects was the group to which the donors belonged. The library was made by the immunoSEQ multiplex PCR assay. As for the authors' bioinformatics: A statistical classification framework was built for diagnosing cytomegalovirus status from the catalog of TCR beta chain sequences. The clones in this table, taken by TCRdb from immuneACCESS, are in-frame only. Not every clone is retained; where verified, under half of the shortfall comes from an unresolved V gene, and the cause of the rest is unknown. V and J calls plus clone size are reproduced from that table; the DNA served to infer D and trimming. The sample profile shows roughly 120,000 clones; around 94% of them were found once. Roughly 1.2% of the sample goes to the ten largest clones. This TCR came from a young woman in good health and CMV-seronegative. The sequenced material came from PBMCs.

The sequence in DNA is TGTGCCAGCAGTGAAGGCCCCATAGCGAGGCGGCTCGAGCAGTACTTC. Translated, this is CASSEGPIARRLEQYF. This chain is built from TRBV6-4 and TRBJ2-7; 5 matching bases give a weak D call of TRBD2. V sheds 3 bases and J sheds 6 bases, leaving 21 bases between their ends. The CDR3 measures 16 amino acids from cysteine to phenylalanine. CDR3 DNA is the only sequence kept; it has 48 bases, read in frame from the first base. From a lookup of the germline V gene, CDR1 and CDR2 are MRHNA and SNTAGT.